These 21 T cell receptor beta chains share one sample of origin, sequenced in a study of early T cells in non-severe SARS-CoV-2 infection (dated by TCRdb to the early 2020s). The library came from 5' RACE. The sequencer was a NextSeq 500. The public sequencing data were trimmed at Q25 with fastp and processed into clonotypes with MiXCR by TCRdb, which kept only in-frame beta chains. Duplicate CDR3 protein sequences are folded into a single record with the most common DNA and genes. Counted in this sample were some 50,000 distinct CDR3 sequences; about 9.1% of them appeared once. The top ten constitute around 4.2% of the sample. The specimen sequenced was whole blood. The source of these receptors is an adult who was a healthcare worker with PCR-confirmed SARS-CoV-2 infection or an uninfected control (not recorded which).

This clonotype showed up just a few times. The chain carries TRBV13 and TRBJ1-1; TRBD1 agrees at 8 bases. The CDR3 consists of 14 residues. The V gene's germline CDR1 is PRHDT and CDR2 FYEKMQ (reference sequence). J gave up 4 bases and V 2 bases, and 3 bases lay outside the gene matches. The DNA for the CDR3 is TGTGCCAGCAGCTTAACCGGGACAGGCACTGAAGCTTTCTTT. This translates into CASSLTGTGTEAFF.

The chain has TRBV5-1 and TRBJ2-7; 7 positions agree with TRBD1. The junction had 13 bases not matched to a gene; V was cut back by 4 bases and J by 9 bases. The length of the CDR3 is 14 residues. From germline, CDR1 is SGHRS and CDR2 YFSETQ. In nucleotides, the CDR3 is TGCGCCAGCAGCCTCCAGGGACAGCGTTTGGGGCAGTACTTC. Protein sequence: CASSLQGQRLGQYF.

CDR3 protein: CASSLEGRQYF. CDR3 in DNA: TGTGCCAGCAGTTTGGAGGGGCGACAGTACTTC. The rearrangement links TRBV28 to TRBJ2-7, with a weak D call TRBD2 (6 bases). The CDR3 is made up of 11 amino acids. Germline CDR1 MDHEN, CDR2 SYDVKM. V dropped 3 bases and J dropped 10 bases, with 10 bases sitting between them.

At least ten counts were recorded for this clonotype. The rearrangement uses TRBV12-3 or TRBV12-4 and TRBJ2-3; tentative D call: TRBD2 (6 bases). Trimming removed 4 bases from V and 1 base from J, with 12 bases in between. CDR3 length equals 15 residues. CDR3 sequence (DNA): TGTGCCAGCAGTTCCGGTACTAGCCGCACAGATACGCAGTATTTT. Protein sequence: CASSSGTSRTDTQYF.

This clonotype appeared many times. This rearrangement joins TRBV2 to TRBJ1-2, with no clear D. The CDR3 contains 14 residues. The germline V gene has CDR1 SNHLY and CDR2 FYNNEI. Trimming took off 0 bases at V and 2 bases at J, with 7 bases between the two ends. DNA for the CDR3: TGTGCCAGCAGTGAAGCGCGCGGGAACTATGGCTACACCTTC. It specifies CASSEARGNYGYTF.

This clonotype has ten or more counts. The chain has TRBV7-2 and TRBJ2-7; D may correspond to TRBD1 or TRBD2 (5 bases each). The CDR3 runs 15 residues. V was clipped by 2 bases and J by 2 bases, with 13 bases between them. The germline V gene encodes CDR1 SGHTA and CDR2 FQGNSA. This chain's CDR3 is CASSLIRGPTYEQYF. The CDR3 DNA sequence: TGTGCCAGCAGCTTAATTCGGGGCCCCACCTACGAGCAGTACTTC. The whole variable domain, remainder taken from reference TRBV7-2 and TRBJ2-7, is GAGVSQSPSNKVTEKGKDVELRCDPISGHTALYWYRQSLGQGLEFLIYFQGNSAPDKSGLPSDRFSAERTGGSVSTLTIQRTQQEDSAVYLCASSLIRGPTYEQYFGPGTRLTVT.

The chain is built from TRBV4-1 and TRBJ2-7; 7 bases map to TRBD2. The germline V gene has CDR1 MGHRA and CDR2 YSYEKL. The J segment lost 6 bases and the V segment lost 1 base, leaving 3 bases of the junction unmatched. CDR3 length: 13 amino acids. As DNA, the CDR3 is TGCGCCAGCAGCCAAGCCCCGGGGGGCGAGCAGTACTTC. Protein sequence: CASSQAPGGEQYF.

The sample holds many counts of this clonotype. The chain combines TRBV11-3 with TRBJ2-7; perhaps TRBD2 as D (7 bases). Trimming took 2 bases from V and 3 from J, leaving 17 bases between them. The CDR3 has 16 amino acids. From germline, CDR1 is SGHNT and CDR2 YENEEA. In nucleotides, the CDR3 is TGTGCCAGCAGCTTAAGGTCGGGGGGCCATATCTACGAGCAGTACTTC. It codes for CASSLRSGGHIYEQYF.

This clonotype appeared many times. The rearrangement joins TRBV20-1 to TRBJ2-1; no firm D call. The V end lost 5 bases, the J end lost 0 bases, and 8 bases lay between the germline ends. The CDR3 loop spans 13 amino acids. Looked up from germline, CDR1 is DFQATT and CDR2 is SNEGSKA (reference sequence). The CDR3 DNA follows: TGCAGTGCTTCGGAGCCCTCCTACAATGAGCAGTTCTTC. It encodes CSASEPSYNEQFF.

This clonotype appeared many times. The chain combines TRBV6-1 with TRBJ2-1; TRBD1 matches 8 bases. The CDR3 length is 16 residues. The trim removed 2 bases at V and 7 bases at J, leaving 10 bases unmatched. Germline lookup yields CDR1 MNHNS and CDR2 SASEGT. CDR3 sequence (DNA): TGTGCCAGCAGTGAAAGGACAGGGACAGGATATAATGAGCAGTTCTTC. It is translated as CASSERTGTGYNEQFF.

This clonotype was seen ten or more times. This chain uses TRBV7-9 with TRBJ2-7; 11 bases fit TRBD2. The CDR3 contains 17 residues. Per the germline V gene, CDR1 is SEHNR and CDR2 is FQNEAQ (reference sequence). V shed 1 base and J 0 bases; nucleotides not matched to a gene: 5. Here the CDR3 reads CASSLVSLAGDSYEQYF. CDR3 nucleotide sequence: TGTGCCAGCAGCTTAGTCTCACTAGCGGGGGACTCCTACGAGCAGTACTTC.

This clonotype was observed at least ten times. The CDR3 bases are TGTGCCAGCAGCTTAGACAGGGTGTCGGATACGCAGTATTTT. Its protein product is CASSLDRVSDTQYF. The rearrangement joins TRBV7-2 to TRBJ2-3; the D gene is possibly TRBD1 (6 bases). The CDR3 is 14 residues long. V lost 1 base to trimming and J lost 6 bases, with 11 bases between them. Germline V gives CDR1 SGHTA, CDR2 FQGNSA.

This clonotype came up many times. The chain carries TRBV6-2 or TRBV6-3 and TRBJ2-7; D uncertain. This CDR3 region has 12 residues. The V and J ends lost 5 bases and 3 bases respectively, with 8 bases between them. Germline V CDR1 and CDR2: MNHEY, SVGEGT. CDR3 protein: CASSAFNYEQYF. The CDR3 nucleotides read TGTGCCAGCAGTGCCTTTAACTACGAGCAGTACTTC.

This clonotype was detected many times. The chain joins TRBV5-4 to TRBJ2-5; TRBD2 might be the D (5 bases). Germline lookup yields CDR1 SGHNT and CDR2 YYREEE (reference sequence). This CDR3 spans 12 amino acids. The V and J ends lost 4 bases and 7 bases respectively, with 11 bases between them. CDR3 region: CASSADWGTQYF. Here the CDR3 DNA reads TGTGCCAGCAGCGCGGACTGGGGGACCCAGTACTTC.

The rearrangement joins TRBV3-1 to TRBJ2-3; D not certain. V lost 4 bases to trimming and J lost 0 bases, with 5 bases between them. Per germline, CDR1 LGHDT and CDR2 YNNKEL (reference sequence). This CDR3 has 13 amino acids. The CDR3 DNA reads as TGTGCCAGCAGCCGCCCGAGCACAGATACGCAGTATTTT. It encodes CASSRPSTDTQYF.

This clonotype was detected many times. This rearrangement joins TRBV7-8 to TRBJ2-5; 7 bases align to TRBD1. The length of the CDR3 is 14 residues. The germline CDR1 and CDR2 sequences are SGHVS and FQNEAQ. The ends lost 4 bases at V and 1 base at J; junction bases unmatched: 3. The CDR3 sequence: CASSSTGVQETQYF. In DNA, the CDR3 is TGTGCCAGCAGCTCTACAGGGGTCCAAGAGACCCAGTACTTC. Supplemented by reference TRBV7-8 and TRBJ2-5, the full variable domain reads GAGVSQSPRYKVAKRGQDVALRCDPISGHVSLFWYQQALGQGPEFLTYFQNEAQLDKSGLPSDRFFAERPEGSVSTLKIQRTQQEDSAVYLCASSSTGVQETQYFGPGTRLLVL.

This clonotype was observed many times. This sequence joins TRBV29-1 and TRBJ1-1; unclear D gene. The V gene lost 5 bases and the J gene lost 0 bases, with 7 bases spanning the gap. Germline CDR1 and CDR2: SQVTM and ANQGSEA. The CDR3 runs to 12 residues. CDR3 sequence: CSVSELNTEAFF. The CDR3 nucleotides are TGCAGCGTTTCAGAGTTGAACACTGAAGCTTTCTTT.

The table lists this clonotype with many counts. The rearrangement links TRBV20-1 to TRBJ2-3; D call uncertain. Trimming stripped 5 bases from V and 2 bases from J, with 8 bases between. CDR1 is DFQATT and CDR2 is SNEGSKA in the germline V gene (reference sequence). This CDR3 spans 12 amino acids. The CDR3 coding sequence is TGCAGTGCTCCCGCCCACACAGATACGCAGTATTTT. Protein sequence: CSAPAHTDTQYF.

V usage is TRBV7-2 and J usage is TRBJ2-7, with D possibly being TRBD1 (6 bases). The germline gives CDR1 SGHTA, CDR2 FQGNSA. The V and J ends lost 4 bases and 5 bases respectively, with 18 bases between them. The CDR3 totals 15 residues. CDR3 sequence (DNA): TGTGCCAGCAGCTCGTCCCGACAGGCCTATGACGAGCAGTACTTC. Protein sequence: CASSSSRQAYDEQYF.

This clonotype was recorded a few times. The chain employs TRBV7-2 and TRBJ2-2; the D gene is possibly TRBD1 (6 bases). Trimming took 5 bases from V and 5 from J, leaving 9 bases between them. The CDR3 has 13 residues. Looked up from germline, CDR1 is SGHTA and CDR2 is FQGNSA. The CDR3 DNA sequence: TGTGCCAGCAGCGAACAGGGAACCGGGGAGCTGTTTTTT. It yields the protein CASSEQGTGELFF.

This clonotype was counted many times. This rearrangement joins TRBV4-3 to TRBJ1-5, with D unclear. V gave up 1 base and J gave up 3 bases, with 10 bases separating them. The CDR3 extends over 15 amino acids. CDR1 and CDR2 from the germline V gene are LGHNA and YSLEER. The CDR3 spells CASSQGLLDNQPQHF. The CDR3 DNA is TGCGCCAGCAGCCAAGGTCTCTTGGACAATCAGCCCCAGCATTTT.